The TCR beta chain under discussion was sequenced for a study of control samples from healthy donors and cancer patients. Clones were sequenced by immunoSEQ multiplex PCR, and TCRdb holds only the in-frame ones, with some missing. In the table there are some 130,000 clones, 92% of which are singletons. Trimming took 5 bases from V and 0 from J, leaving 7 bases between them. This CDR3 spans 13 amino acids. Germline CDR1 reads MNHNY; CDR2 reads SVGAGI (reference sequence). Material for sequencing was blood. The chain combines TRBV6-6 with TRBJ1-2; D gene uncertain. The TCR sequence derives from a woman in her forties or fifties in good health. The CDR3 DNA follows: TGTGCCAGCAGTGCTAGAGCTAACTATGGCTACACCTTC. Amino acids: CASSARANYGYTF.